A single sample gave rise to the 26 T cell receptor beta chains below, sequenced in a study of shared clonotypes between healthy human individuals (dated by TCRdb to between 2020 and 2021). Libraries were prepared through the immunoSEQ multiplex PCR assay. The table was pulled from immuneACCESS by TCRdb, which kept in-frame rearrangements only. Such tables lose some clones; where checked, under half of the loss comes from unresolved V genes, and the rest has no known cause. For this sample there are 450,000 or so clones; 77% appear just once. The biggest ten clones account for about 11% of the sample. Sequencing input: PBMCs. The receptors here all came from a woman between 40 and 55 years old in good health. Some clones in this sample may be carry-over from other donors' samples.

The chain is built from TRBV7-2 and TRBJ2-7; TRBD2 matches at 14 bases. The J segment lost 4 bases and the V segment lost 4 bases, leaving 6 bases of the junction unmatched. This CDR3 contains 16 residues. Germline V gene lookup returns CDR1 SGHTA and CDR2 FQGNSA. The CDR3, as DNA: TGTGCCAGCAGCTCAAGACTAGCGGGAGGGCCGTACGAGCAGTACTTC. Its protein is CASSSRLAGGPYEQYF.

The chain combines TRBV5-1 with TRBJ2-1; 8 positions agree with TRBD2. CDR1 is SGHRS, CDR2 YFSETQ, per germline. CDR3 length equals 15 residues. V lost 4 bases and J lost 1; bases outside the gene matches: 4. CDR3 bases: TGCGCCAGCAGCCAAGCGGGAGTGTCCTACAATGAGCAGTTCTTC. This sequence encodes CASSQAGVSYNEQFF.

V is TRBV11-2 and J is TRBJ2-7, with D perhaps matching TRBD1 or TRBD2 (5 bases each). V lost 3 bases, J lost 7 bases, and 10 bases lay in between. This CDR3 comprises 12 residues. The germline CDR1 and CDR2 sequences are SGHAT and FQNNGV. The CDR3: CASSFGASEQYF. CDR3 in DNA: TGTGCCAGCAGCTTCGGGGCTAGTGAGCAGTACTTC.

This clone was detected a few times. The chain recombines TRBV27 with TRBJ2-7; TRBD1 matches at 7 bases. This CDR3 is built from 15 residues. J lost 5 bases, V lost 3 bases, and 10 bases had no gene match. Germline CDR1 MNHEY, CDR2 SMNVEV (reference sequence). The CDR3 sequence: CASSFVFGTVHEQYF. Written as DNA, the CDR3 is TGTGCCAGCAGTTTTGTTTTTGGGACAGTTCACGAGCAGTACTTC.

In its sample, this clone was seen once. The rearrangement links TRBV2 to TRBJ2-1; D not certain. The CDR3 totals 13 residues. Trimming shortened V by 7 bases and J by 7 bases, and 14 bases separated the two germline ends. Germline CDR1 and CDR2: SNHLY and FYNNEI. Here the CDR3 reads CASNRFLGNEQFF. CDR3 DNA: TGTGCCAGCAACCGGTTCTTGGGGAATGAGCAGTTCTTC.

The chain employs TRBV7-9 and TRBJ1-1; D not resolved. V was pared by 8 bases and J by 5 bases, with 6 bases between. The length of the CDR3 is 10 residues. The germline gives CDR1 SEHNR, CDR2 FQNEAQ (reference sequence). CDR3 DNA sequence: TGTGCCAGCCGAATGACTGAAGCTTTCTTT. Translating it yields CASRMTEAFF.

About this clone: A far larger clone lies a single base away; this is likely a read error. The genes are TRBV2 and TRBJ1-1; D ambiguous. CDR1 and CDR2 (germline): SNHLY, FYNNEI. The CDR3 has 14 amino acids. The CDR3, as DNA: TGTGCCAACAGTGTGTGGGGTATGAACACTGAAGCTTTCTTT. This sequence encodes CANSVWGMNTEAFF.

This sequence joins TRBV10-1 and TRBJ2-7, with D perhaps TRBD2 (7 bases). Germline V CDR1 and CDR2: WNHNN, SYGVQD (reference sequence). The CDR3 totals 20 residues. V shed 4 bases and J shed 2 bases, with 30 bases lying between them. The CDR3 here is CASSVGTNVWEHRATYEQYF. CDR3 DNA sequence: TGCGCCAGCAGTGTAGGGACTAACGTCTGGGAACACAGGGCGACCTACGAGCAGTACTTC.

The J gene is TRBJ2-2, the V gene TRBV2; D is unresolved. CDR3 length equals 14 residues. Per the germline V gene, CDR1 is SNHLY and CDR2 is FYNNEI. V was shortened by 5 bases and J by 1 base, with 8 bases between the two germline ends. The CDR3 DNA follows: TGTGCCAGCAGTTTTGCGGAGAACACCGGGGAGCTGTTTTTT. It is translated as CASSFAENTGELFF.

V gene TRBV7-8 combines with J gene TRBJ2-1, with D perhaps TRBD2 (5 bases). This CDR3 region has 13 residues. The germline CDR1 and CDR2 sequences are SGHVS and FQNEAQ. V was trimmed by 2 bases and J by 9 bases, leaving 11 bases between them. The CDR3 protein is CASSLSSEGEQFF. DNA of the CDR3: TGTGCCAGCAGCTTATCGTCAGAGGGTGAGCAGTTCTTC.

The chain uses TRBV9 and TRBJ2-7, with D possibly TRBD2 on 6 matching bases. Trimming took off 0 bases at V and 1 base at J, with 11 bases between the two ends. Germline V gene data show CDR1 as SGDLS and CDR2 as YYNGEE. The CDR3 spans 15 residues. The CDR3 sequence is CASSVGGTVSYEQYF. Written as DNA, the CDR3 is TGTGCCAGCAGCGTAGGAGGGACTGTGTCCTACGAGCAGTACTTC. Drawing the rest from reference TRBV9 and TRBJ2-7, the complete variable domain is DSGVTQTPKHLITATGQRVTLRCSPRSGDLSVYWYQQSLDQGLQFLIQYYNGEERAKGNILERFSAQQFPDLHSELNLSSLELGDSALYFCASSVGGTVSYEQYFGPGTRLTVT.

About this clone itself: This is likely an artifact of a read error, given a far larger clone one base away. The rearrangement links TRBV25-1 to TRBJ2-5, with D tentatively TRBD2 (5 bases). The V and J ends lost 5 bases and 6 bases respectively, with 10 bases between them. Germline CDR1 reads MGHDK; CDR2 reads SYGVNS. The CDR3 contains 12 residues. CDR3 loop: CASSTVGKTQYF. CDR3 in DNA: TGTGCCAGCAGTACCGTCGGGAAGACCCAGTACTTC.

There are a few counts of this clone. The V and J genes are TRBV5-6 and TRBJ1-3; D remains unclear. Germline V lookup: CDR1 SGHDT, CDR2 YYEEEE. The CDR3 runs 12 residues. The V end was cut by 0 bases, the J end by 3 bases, with 1 base between. CDR3 coding DNA: TGTGCCAGCAGCTTGGTTGGAAACACCATATATTTT. Amino acids: CASSLVGNTIYF.

The chain is built from TRBV19 and TRBJ2-7; perhaps TRBD1 as D (6 bases). V lost 6 bases and J 5 bases, leaving 14 bases between the germline ends. The CDR3 extends over 13 amino acids. Germline CDR1 and CDR2: LNHDA and SQIVND (reference sequence). CDR3 region: CASRFQGMHEQYF. The CDR3 bases are TGTGCCAGTAGGTTTCAGGGGATGCACGAGCAGTACTTC.

To note about this clone: Given a much more abundant clone one base away, this may be a read error. The V call is TRBV6-5, the J call TRBJ2-1, with D tentatively TRBD1 or TRBD2 (5 bases each). The CDR3 is made up of 15 amino acids. V dropped 2 bases and J dropped 10 bases, with 18 bases sitting between them. Germline CDR1 MNHEY, CDR2 SVGAGI. CDR3 DNA: TGTGCCAGCAGTTACAGGGGAGCCTTCTATAGGGAGCAGTTCTTC. Translating gives CASSYRGAFYREQFF.

This clone has only a few counts. The rearrangement uses TRBV7-9 and TRBJ1-1, with TRBD1 as a possible D gene (6 bases). Germline assignment: CDR1 SEHNR and CDR2 FQNEAQ (reference sequence). CDR3 size: 13 residues. V was pared by 3 bases and J by 4 bases, with 9 bases between. CDR3 bases: TGTGCCAGCAGCTTTACAGGGAGCACTGAAGCTTTCTTT. The encoded protein is CASSFTGSTEAFF.

This chain links TRBV28 with TRBJ1-1, with 7 bases matching TRBD1. Germline CDR1 reads MDHEN; CDR2 reads SYDVKM. V lost 10 bases to trimming and J lost 7 bases; unmatched junction nucleotides: 12. This CDR3 has 13 residues. CDR3 coding DNA: TGTGCCACCAGACGACAGGGATGGGGTGAAGCTTTCTTT. Translated: CATRRQGWGEAFF.

CDR3 residues: CASSLGAVTNTEAFF. The CDR3 DNA follows: TGTGCCAGCAGCTTAGGGGCAGTGACGAACACTGAAGCTTTCTTT. The V and J genes are TRBV7-9 and TRBJ1-1; D unclear. The germline V gene encodes CDR1 SEHNR and CDR2 FQNEAQ (reference sequence). The CDR3 has 15 residues. V was shortened by 1 base and J by 1 base, with 10 bases between the two germline ends.

Worth noting for this clone: In the same sample, other DNA sequences code for this CDR3. The chain links TRBV5-1 to TRBJ2-6, with D unclear. The V gene lost 0 bases and the J gene lost 3 bases, with 7 bases spanning the gap. The CDR3 runs 15 residues. Germline V CDR1 and CDR2: SGHRS, YFSETQ. The CDR3 coding sequence is TGCGCCAGCAGCTTGGGAGGCAGTGGGGCCAACGTCCTGACTTTC. Translated, it gives CASSLGGSGANVLTF.

The chain links TRBV2 to TRBJ2-3; D is perhaps TRBD1 or TRBD2 (5 bases each). The CDR3 has 15 amino acids. Per the germline V gene, CDR1 is SNHLY and CDR2 is FYNNEI. V was pared by 8 bases and J by 0 bases, with 15 bases between. The CDR3 coding sequence is TGTGCCAGCTATTCGGGGCGGGCCAGCACAGATACGCAGTATTTT. This gives the protein CASYSGRASTDTQYF.

The chain is built from TRBV10-3 and TRBJ1-2; tentatively, D is TRBD1 (5 bases). The CDR3 totals 10 residues. Between the trimmed V and J ends, which lost 7 bases and 10 bases, there was a span of 10 bases. Looked up from germline, CDR1 is ENHRY and CDR2 is SYGVKD. The CDR3 DNA follows: TGTGCCATCATAAGGGGCAACTACACCTTC. Encoded protein: CAIIRGNYTF.

This chain joins TRBV7-9 and TRBJ2-1; weak D call: TRBD1 (5 bases). There are 13 residues in the CDR3. V gave up 7 bases and J gave up 7 bases, with 14 bases separating them. Looked up from germline, CDR1 is SEHNR and CDR2 is FQNEAQ (reference sequence). CDR3 protein: CASIGEGVNEQFF. CDR3 nucleotides: TGTGCCAGCATTGGCGAAGGGGTTAATGAGCAGTTCTTC.

Comments on this clone: This likely reflects a read error, since a far larger clone is one base away. The same CDR3 can be traced to other DNA sequences in this sample. The chain couples TRBV29-1 to TRBJ2-1, with 11 nucleotides matching TRBD2. V gave up 7 bases and J gave up 7 bases; unmatched junction bases: 12. CDR1 SQVTM and CDR2 ANQGSEA come from the germline V gene. This CDR3 contains 15 residues. The CDR3 here is CSAGTSGNNYNEQFF. The CDR3 region has the DNA TGCAGCGCAGGGACTAGCGGAAACAACTATAATGAGCAGTTCTTC.

The genes are TRBV5-1 and TRBJ1-1; D unclear. Trimming pared 4 bases from V and 3 bases from J, leaving 10 bases between. The CDR3 consists of 13 residues. Germline V gene data show CDR1 as SGHRS and CDR2 as YFSETQ. The CDR3 nucleotides read TGCGCCAGCAGCGTGGACGGATACACTGAAGCTTTCTTT. It specifies CASSVDGYTEAFF.

This clone was recorded many times. The rearrangement uses TRBV5-1 and TRBJ2-7; 10 bases fit TRBD1. This CDR3 is built from 15 residues. Germline lookup yields CDR1 SGHRS and CDR2 YFSETQ. V lost 4 bases, J lost 0 bases, and 4 bases stayed unmatched. As DNA, the CDR3 is TGCGCCAGCAGCGTGGACAGGGGGAGCTCCTACGAGCAGTACTTC. Encoded protein: CASSVDRGSSYEQYF. Variable domain in full (rest from reference TRBV5-1 and TRBJ2-7): KAGVTQTPRYLIKTRGQQVTLSCSPISGHRSVSWYQQTPGQGLQFLFEYFSETQRNKGNFPGRFSGRQFSNSRSEMNVSTLELGDSALYLCASSVDRGSSYEQYFGPGTRLTVT.

The chain has TRBV7-2 and TRBJ2-7; D gene ambiguous. The CDR3 contains 12 residues. Trimming removed 5 bases from V and 3 bases from J, with 8 bases in between. The germline gives CDR1 SGHTA, CDR2 FQGNSA. CDR3 DNA sequence: TGTGCCAGCAGCCGTGACCGCTACGAGCAGTACTTC. This codes for CASSRDRYEQYF.